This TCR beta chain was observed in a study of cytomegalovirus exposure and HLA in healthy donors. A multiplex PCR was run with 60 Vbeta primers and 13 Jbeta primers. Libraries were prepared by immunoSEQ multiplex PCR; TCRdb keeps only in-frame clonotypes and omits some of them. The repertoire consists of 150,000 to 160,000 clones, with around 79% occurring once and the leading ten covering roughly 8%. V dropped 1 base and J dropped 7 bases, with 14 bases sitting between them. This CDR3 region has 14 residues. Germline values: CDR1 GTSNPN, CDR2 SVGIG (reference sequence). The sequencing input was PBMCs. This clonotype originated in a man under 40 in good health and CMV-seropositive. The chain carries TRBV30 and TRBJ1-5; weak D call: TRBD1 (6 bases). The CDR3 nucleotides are TGTGCCTGGAGTGCAACAGGGTTTGGACAGCCCCAGCATTTT. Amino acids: CAWSATGFGQPQHF.